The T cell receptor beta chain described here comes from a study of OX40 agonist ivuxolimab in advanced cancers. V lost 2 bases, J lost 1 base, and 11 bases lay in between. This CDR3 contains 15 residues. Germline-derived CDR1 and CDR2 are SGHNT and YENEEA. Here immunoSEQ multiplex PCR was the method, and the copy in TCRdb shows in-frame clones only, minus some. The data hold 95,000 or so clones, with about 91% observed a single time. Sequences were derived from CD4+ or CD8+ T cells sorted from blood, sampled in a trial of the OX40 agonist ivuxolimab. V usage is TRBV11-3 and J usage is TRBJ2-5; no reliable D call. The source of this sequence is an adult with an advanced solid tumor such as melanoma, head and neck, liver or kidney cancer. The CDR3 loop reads CASSLQRQIQETQYF. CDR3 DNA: TGTGCCAGCAGCTTACAAAGGCAAATCCAAGAGACCCAGTACTTC.